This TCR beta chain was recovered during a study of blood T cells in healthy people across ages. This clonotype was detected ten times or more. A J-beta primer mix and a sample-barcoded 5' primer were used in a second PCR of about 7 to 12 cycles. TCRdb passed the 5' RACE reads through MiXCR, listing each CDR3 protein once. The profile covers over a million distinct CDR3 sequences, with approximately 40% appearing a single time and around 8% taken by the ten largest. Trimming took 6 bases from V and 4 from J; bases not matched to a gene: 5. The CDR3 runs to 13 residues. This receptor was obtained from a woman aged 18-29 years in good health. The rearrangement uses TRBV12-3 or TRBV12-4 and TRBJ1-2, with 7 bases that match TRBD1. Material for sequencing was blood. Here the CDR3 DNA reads TGTGCCAGCAGCCCAGGGGGATTCTATGGCTACACCTTC. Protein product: CASSPGGFYGYTF.